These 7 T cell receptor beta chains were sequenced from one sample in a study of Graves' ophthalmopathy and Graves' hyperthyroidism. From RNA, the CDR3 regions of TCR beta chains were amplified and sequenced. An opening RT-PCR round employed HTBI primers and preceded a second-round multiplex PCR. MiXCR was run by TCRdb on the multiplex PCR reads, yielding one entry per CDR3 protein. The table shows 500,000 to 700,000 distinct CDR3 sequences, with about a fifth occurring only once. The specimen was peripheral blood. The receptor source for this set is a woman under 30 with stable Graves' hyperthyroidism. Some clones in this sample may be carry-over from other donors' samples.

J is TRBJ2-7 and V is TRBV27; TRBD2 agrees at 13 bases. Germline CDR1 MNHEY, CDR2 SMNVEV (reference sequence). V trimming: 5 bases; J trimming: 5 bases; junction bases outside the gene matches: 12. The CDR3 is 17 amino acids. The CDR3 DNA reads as TGTGCCAGCAGTGGACTAGCGGGGGACCGAATCACGCACGAGCAGTACTTC. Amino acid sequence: CASSGLAGDRITHEQYF.

This chain's CDR3 is CASRPGGTYGYTF. The CDR3 region has the DNA TGTGCCAGCCGTCCGGGGGGCACTTATGGCTACACCTTC. This rearrangement joins TRBV28 to TRBJ1-2, with a possible D match to TRBD1 (6 bases). Per germline, CDR1 MDHEN and CDR2 SYDVKM. The CDR3 contains 13 residues. V lost 8 bases to trimming and J lost 5 bases, with 15 bases between them.

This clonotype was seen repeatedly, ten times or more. CDR3 sequence (DNA): TGTGCCAGCAGCGTAGAAGGGGGCGAGGCGGGCTACACCTTC. Translating it yields CASSVEGGEAGYTF. This sequence joins TRBV9 and TRBJ1-2, with 7 bases matching TRBD1. CDR1 and CDR2 from the germline V gene are SGDLS and YYNGEE. The CDR3 is made up of 14 amino acids. V shed 0 bases and J 8 bases; nucleotides not matched to a gene: 7.

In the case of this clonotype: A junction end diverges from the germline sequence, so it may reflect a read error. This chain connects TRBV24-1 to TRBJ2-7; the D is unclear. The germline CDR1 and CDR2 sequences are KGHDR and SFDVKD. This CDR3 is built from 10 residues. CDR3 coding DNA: TGTGCCACCAGTATGCGTTGGGCCGAGTTC. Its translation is CATSMRWAEF.

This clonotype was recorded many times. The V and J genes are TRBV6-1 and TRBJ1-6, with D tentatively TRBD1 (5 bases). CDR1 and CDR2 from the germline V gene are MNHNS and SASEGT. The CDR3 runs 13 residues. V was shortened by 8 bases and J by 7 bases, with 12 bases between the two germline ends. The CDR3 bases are TGTGCCAGCGCGAGGGGCGTCAATTCACCCCTCCACTTT. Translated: CASARGVNSPLHF.

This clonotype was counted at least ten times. CDR3 DNA sequence: TGCAGTGCTGAAGGAGGGGGCGGGAACACTGAAGCTTTCTTT. As protein: CSAEGGGGNTEAFF. The gene calls are TRBV20-1 and TRBJ1-1; TRBD1 matches at 7 bases. The length of the CDR3 is 14 residues. Germline V gene sequence: CDR1 DFQATT, CDR2 SNEGSKA (reference sequence). V was pared by 5 bases and J by 1 base, with 7 bases of the junction left unmatched.

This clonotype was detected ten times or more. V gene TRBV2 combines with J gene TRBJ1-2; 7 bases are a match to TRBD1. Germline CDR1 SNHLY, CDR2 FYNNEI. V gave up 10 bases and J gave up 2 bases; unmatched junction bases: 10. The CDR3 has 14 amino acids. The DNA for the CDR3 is TGTGCCATCTTAGTAAAACAGGGGAACTATGGCTACACCTTC. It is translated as CAILVKQGNYGYTF.